This T cell receptor (beta chain) comes out of a study of T cells expressing NK-cell markers. Study-level results: Researchers report these clonotypes also headed the CD3+CD56-NKG2C+ fraction in four donors.

Details on this clonotype: Its target is unknown.

Looked up from germline, CDR1 is LGHNT and CDR2 is FRNRAP. The CDR3 has 14 residues. TCR beta cDNA was made by 5'RACE template switching with UMIs. Using the 5' RACE reads, TCRdb records one entry per CDR3 protein without DNA. The sample's table shows some 460,000 distinct CDR3 sequences. The sample comprised blood T cells: a sorted CD56 or NKG2C T cell subset, CD4+ or CD8+ T cells, or bulk PBMC T cells (not recorded which). The TCR sequence derives from a woman in her fifties or sixties in good health. The rearrangement links TRBV12-5 to TRBJ2-2. CDR3 loop: CASGLGRITGELFF.